The 21 T cell receptor beta chains below all came from one sample that was sequenced in a study of cytomegalovirus exposure and HLA in healthy donors (dated by TCRdb to 2015 to 2018). Receptor amplification or capture employed the immunoSEQ multiplex PCR assay. For the multiplex PCR, a mixture combining 60 forward primers for TCR Vbeta segments and 13 reverse primers for TCR Jbeta segments was used. TCRdb limited this immuneACCESS table to in-frame rearrangements with V and J called. A share of clones is missing; checked studies link under half to unresolved V genes, and the rest is unexplained. This sample is represented by under 100,000 clones; around 70% of them were singletons. The top ten hold around 16% of the sample. The sequenced sample was PBMCs. These receptors originate from a woman aged 50 to 60 in good health and CMV-seropositive.

This chain connects TRBV15 to TRBJ2-2; D uncertain. The CDR3 consists of 15 residues. Germline CDR1 and CDR2: LNHNV and YYDKDF (reference sequence). V was trimmed by 0 bases and J by 1 base, leaving 6 bases between them. In DNA form, the CDR3 reads TGTGCCACCAGCAGAGATCCTATGAACACCGGGGAGCTGTTTTTT. Translated: CATSRDPMNTGELFF.

V gene TRBV7-2 combines with J gene TRBJ1-5; D gene unclear. The CDR3 has 13 residues. CDR1 is SGHTA, CDR2 FQGNSA, per germline. Trimming stripped 2 bases from V and 6 bases from J, with 8 bases between. CDR3: CASSLNPGQPQHF. CDR3 bases: TGTGCCAGCAGCTTAAACCCAGGTCAGCCCCAGCATTTT.

J is TRBJ1-2 and V is TRBV21-1; the table's D call, TRBD1, was not checked against the DNA. TRBV21-1 is a known pseudogene. This CDR3 is built from 17 residues. The DNA of the CDR3 is TGTGCCAGCAGCAAAGGAGGAGCGAGGGGGCAACAGGATGGCTACACCTTC. Amino acids: CASSKGGARGQQDGYTF.

The chain carries TRBV27 and TRBJ1-1; TRBD1 aligns across 8 bases. This CDR3 comprises 14 residues. V trimming: 11 bases; J trimming: 6 bases; junction bases outside the gene matches: 14. Per the germline V gene, CDR1 is MNHEY and CDR2 is SMNVEV (reference sequence). The CDR3: CALMIGQGEPEAFF. For the CDR3, the DNA is TGTGCCCTGATGATAGGACAGGGAGAGCCTGAAGCTTTCTTT.

J is TRBJ2-5 and V is TRBV19, with 11 bases aligning to TRBD2. This CDR3 spans 15 amino acids. The germline CDR1 and CDR2 sequences are LNHDA and SQIVND (reference sequence). V lost 4 bases and J lost 3; bases outside the gene matches: 4. In DNA form, the CDR3 reads TGTGCCAGTAGTACCCCGGGACTAGCGGAAGAGACCCAGTACTTC. This translates into CASSTPGLAEETQYF.

The chain uses TRBV19 and TRBJ1-5, with 7 bases matching TRBD1. This CDR3 is built from 16 residues. Germline V CDR1 and CDR2: LNHDA, SQIVND (reference sequence). V shed 2 bases, J shed 1 base, and the junction held 5 bases outside the gene matches. The CDR3 loop reads CASSIIPGQSNQPQHF. DNA for the CDR3: TGTGCCAGTAGTATAATCCCGGGACAGAGCAATCAGCCCCAGCATTTT.

Concerning this clone: In the same sample, other DNA sequences code for this CDR3. The rearrangement links TRBV9 to TRBJ2-7; 8 positions agree with TRBD1. V lost 3 bases and J lost 5; bases outside the gene matches: 7. This CDR3 is built from 14 residues. From germline, CDR1 is SGDLS and CDR2 YYNGEE. The CDR3 is CASSDGQGVDEQYF. CDR3 DNA sequence: TGTGCCAGCAGCGACGGACAGGGAGTCGACGAGCAGTACTTC.

The V call is TRBV7-9, the J call TRBJ2-5; D gene ambiguous. The length of the CDR3 is 12 residues. The germline V gene encodes CDR1 SEHNR and CDR2 FQNEAQ (reference sequence). The V end lost 1 base, the J end lost 4 bases, and 4 bases lay between the germline ends. The CDR3, as DNA: TGTGCCAGCAGCTTAGTCGTAGAGACCCAGTACTTC. As protein: CASSLVVETQYF.

The chain recombines TRBV7-9 with TRBJ1-4, with 11 bases identical to TRBD1. Germline V CDR1 and CDR2: SEHNR, FQNEAQ (reference sequence). The CDR3 has 14 amino acids. The V gene end was trimmed by 6 bases and the J gene end by 8 bases; junction bases not matched to a gene: 5. CDR3 loop: CASRRTGGAEKLFF. As DNA, the CDR3 is TGTGCCAGCAGGCGGACAGGGGGCGCAGAAAAACTGTTTTTT.

The rearrangement uses TRBV7-8 and TRBJ2-3; weak D call: TRBD1 (6 bases). Trimming pared 1 base from V and 0 bases from J, leaving 11 bases between. Germline V gene lookup returns CDR1 SGHVS and CDR2 FQNEAQ. The CDR3 has 16 residues. CDR3 bases: TGTGCCAGCAGCTTAGGACGGGGACAAAGCACAGATACGCAGTATTTT. Amino acid sequence: CASSLGRGQSTDTQYF.

The V and J genes are TRBV19 and TRBJ1-2; D not certain. Germline V gene data show CDR1 as LNHDA and CDR2 as SQIVND (reference sequence). The V and J ends lost 5 bases and 6 bases respectively, with 13 bases between them. This CDR3 contains 13 residues. In DNA, the CDR3 is TGTGCCAGTAGTCCGACGTCGAGGCATGGCTACACCTTC. Translation gives CASSPTSRHGYTF.

V and J are TRBV5-5 and TRBJ2-5; TRBD2 matches 9 bases. CDR1 and CDR2 (germline): SGHKS, YYEKEE (reference sequence). Unmatched junction bases numbered 1, after V lost 3 bases and J lost 1 base. This CDR3 contains 14 residues. The CDR3 loop is CASSSAGGQETQYF. CDR3 nucleotides: TGTGCCAGCAGCTCAGCGGGGGGCCAAGAGACCCAGTACTTC.

This rearrangement joins TRBV5-6 to TRBJ2-1; no firm D call. Germline CDR1 reads SGHDT; CDR2 reads YYEEEE. The CDR3 spans 16 residues. V was pared by 2 bases and J by 3 bases, with 15 bases between. CDR3 amino acids: CASSLATVPFYNEQFF. The CDR3 DNA is TGTGCCAGCAGCTTAGCAACCGTACCCTTCTACAATGAGCAGTTCTTC.

The chain has TRBV7-2 and TRBJ1-4; D not resolved. V was shortened by 5 bases and J by 7 bases, with 11 bases between the two germline ends. The CDR3 runs 13 residues. Per germline, CDR1 SGHTA and CDR2 FQGNSA. CDR3 region: CASSVSTGEKLFF. The CDR3 coding sequence is TGTGCCAGCAGCGTCTCAACGGGTGAAAAACTGTTTTTT.

This clone was counted only a few times. This rearrangement joins TRBV27 to TRBJ1-4, with a tentative D call TRBD1 (5 bases). V lost 3 bases and J lost 2, with 10 bases in between. This CDR3 is built from 15 residues. From germline, CDR1 is MNHEY and CDR2 SMNVEV (reference sequence). The CDR3: CASSLRGNTNEKLFF. The CDR3 nucleotides are TGTGCCAGCAGTTTGCGGGGGAACACTAATGAAAAACTGTTTTTT.

This clone appeared once. This chain links TRBV5-4 with TRBJ2-1; 12 positions agree with TRBD2. CDR1 is SGHNT and CDR2 is YYREEE in the germline V gene (reference sequence). CDR3 size: 15 residues. After removal of 7 bases from V and 9 bases from J, the junction contained 11 bases not matched to a gene. CDR3 region: CASAPGTSGWLEQFF. The DNA of the CDR3 is TGTGCCAGCGCACCGGGGACTAGCGGGTGGCTTGAGCAGTTCTTC. The full variable domain, in which reference TRBV5-4 and TRBJ2-1 provide the parts outside the CDR3, is ETGVTQSPTHLIKTRGQQVTLRCSSQSGHNTVSWYQQALGQGPQFIFQYYREEENGRGNFPPRFSGLQFPNYSSELNVNALELDDSALYLCASAPGTSGWLEQFFGPGTRLTVL.

A single count supports this clone. The genes are TRBV18 and TRBJ1-1; possibly TRBD1 for D (5 bases). Deletions cut 2 bases from V and 1 base from J, with 11 bases between. The CDR3 is 15 amino acids. Germline CDR1 reads KGHSH; CDR2 reads LQKENI. In nucleotides, the CDR3 is TGTGCCAGCTCACCAACGGGTCAGGGGAACACTGAAGCTTTCTTT. Translated: CASSPTGQGNTEAFF.

V usage is TRBV29-1 and J usage is TRBJ2-2; the D is unclear. V dropped 5 bases and J dropped 6 bases, with 7 bases sitting between them. The CDR3 is 11 amino acids. Looked up from germline, CDR1 is SQVTM and CDR2 is ANQGSEA. CDR3 protein: CSVLVAGELFF. The CDR3 coding sequence is TGCAGCGTTCTAGTGGCCGGGGAGCTGTTTTTT.

The CDR3 region is CASSYLARGEAFF. CDR3 coding DNA: TGTGCCAGCAGTTACCTGGCACGGGGTGAAGCTTTCTTT. This rearrangement joins TRBV6-5 to TRBJ1-1; no clear D gene. Trimming cost V 2 bases and J 7 bases, with 11 bases left between them. CDR1 and CDR2 from the germline V gene are MNHEY and SVGAGI. The CDR3 is 13 amino acids.

The chain is built from TRBV15 and TRBJ2-1, with D tentatively TRBD2 (5 bases). CDR1 and CDR2 from the germline V gene are LNHNV and YYDKDF (reference sequence). V gave up 4 bases and J gave up 7 bases, with 14 bases separating them. This CDR3 comprises 14 residues. For the CDR3, the DNA is TGTGCCACCAGCAACTCCGGACTTGTAAATGAGCAGTTCTTC. Amino acid sequence: CATSNSGLVNEQFF.

This clone was counted a few times. The rearrangement uses TRBV6-5 and TRBJ2-1; 7 nucleotides agree with TRBD2. Losses at the gene ends were 5 bases for V and 9 bases for J; bases not matched to a gene: 10. This CDR3 region has 14 residues. Per the germline V gene, CDR1 is MNHEY and CDR2 is SVGAGI. The chain's CDR3 is CASSNQRGTGEQFF. In DNA, the CDR3 is TGTGCCAGCAGTAACCAGCGGGGCACGGGTGAGCAGTTCTTC.